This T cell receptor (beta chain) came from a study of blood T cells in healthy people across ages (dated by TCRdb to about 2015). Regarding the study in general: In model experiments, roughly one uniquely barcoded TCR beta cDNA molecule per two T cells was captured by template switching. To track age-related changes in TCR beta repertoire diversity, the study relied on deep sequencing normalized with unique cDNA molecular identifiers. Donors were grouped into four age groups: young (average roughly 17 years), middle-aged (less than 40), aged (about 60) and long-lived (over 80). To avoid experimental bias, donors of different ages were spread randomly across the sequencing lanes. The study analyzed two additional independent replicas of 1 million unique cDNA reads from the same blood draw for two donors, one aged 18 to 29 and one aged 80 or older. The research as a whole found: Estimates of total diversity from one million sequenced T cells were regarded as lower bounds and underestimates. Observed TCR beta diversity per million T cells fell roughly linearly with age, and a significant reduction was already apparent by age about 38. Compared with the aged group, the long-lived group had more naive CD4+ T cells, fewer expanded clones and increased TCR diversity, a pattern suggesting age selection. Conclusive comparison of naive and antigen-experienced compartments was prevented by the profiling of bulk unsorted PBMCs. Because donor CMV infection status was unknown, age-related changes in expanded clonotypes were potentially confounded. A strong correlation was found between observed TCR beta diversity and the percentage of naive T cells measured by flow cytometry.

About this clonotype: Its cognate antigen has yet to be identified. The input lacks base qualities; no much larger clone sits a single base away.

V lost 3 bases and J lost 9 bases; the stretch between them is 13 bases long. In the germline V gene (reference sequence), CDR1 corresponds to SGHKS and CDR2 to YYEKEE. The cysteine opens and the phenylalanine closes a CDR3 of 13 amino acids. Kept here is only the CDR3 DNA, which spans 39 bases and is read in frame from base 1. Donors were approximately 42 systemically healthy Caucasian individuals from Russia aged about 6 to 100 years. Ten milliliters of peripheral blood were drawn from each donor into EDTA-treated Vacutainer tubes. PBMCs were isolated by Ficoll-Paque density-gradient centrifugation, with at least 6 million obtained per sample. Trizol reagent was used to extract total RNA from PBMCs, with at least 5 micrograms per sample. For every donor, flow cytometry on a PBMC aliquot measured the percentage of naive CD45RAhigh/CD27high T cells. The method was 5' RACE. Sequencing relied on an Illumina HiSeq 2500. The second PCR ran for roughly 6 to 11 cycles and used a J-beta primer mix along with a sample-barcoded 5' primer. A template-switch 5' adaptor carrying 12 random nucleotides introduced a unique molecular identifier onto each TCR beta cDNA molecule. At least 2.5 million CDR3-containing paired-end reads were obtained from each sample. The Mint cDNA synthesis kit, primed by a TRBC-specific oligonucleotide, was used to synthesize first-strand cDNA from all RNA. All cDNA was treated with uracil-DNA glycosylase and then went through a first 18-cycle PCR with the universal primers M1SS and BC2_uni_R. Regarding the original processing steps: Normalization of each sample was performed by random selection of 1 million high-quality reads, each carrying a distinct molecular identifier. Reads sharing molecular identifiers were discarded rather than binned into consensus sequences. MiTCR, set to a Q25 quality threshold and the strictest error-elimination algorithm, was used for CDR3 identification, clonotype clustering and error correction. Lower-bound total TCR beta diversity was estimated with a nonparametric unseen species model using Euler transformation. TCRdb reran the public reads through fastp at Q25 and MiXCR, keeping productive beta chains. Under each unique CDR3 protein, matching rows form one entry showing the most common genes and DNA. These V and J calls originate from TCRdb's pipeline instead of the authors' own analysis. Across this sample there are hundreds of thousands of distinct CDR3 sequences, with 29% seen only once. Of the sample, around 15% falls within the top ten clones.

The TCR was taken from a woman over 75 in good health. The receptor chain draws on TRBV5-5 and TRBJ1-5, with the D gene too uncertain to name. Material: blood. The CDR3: CASSSNTKPPQHF. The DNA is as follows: TGTGCCAGCAGCTCAAACACTAAGCCGCCCCAGCATTTT.